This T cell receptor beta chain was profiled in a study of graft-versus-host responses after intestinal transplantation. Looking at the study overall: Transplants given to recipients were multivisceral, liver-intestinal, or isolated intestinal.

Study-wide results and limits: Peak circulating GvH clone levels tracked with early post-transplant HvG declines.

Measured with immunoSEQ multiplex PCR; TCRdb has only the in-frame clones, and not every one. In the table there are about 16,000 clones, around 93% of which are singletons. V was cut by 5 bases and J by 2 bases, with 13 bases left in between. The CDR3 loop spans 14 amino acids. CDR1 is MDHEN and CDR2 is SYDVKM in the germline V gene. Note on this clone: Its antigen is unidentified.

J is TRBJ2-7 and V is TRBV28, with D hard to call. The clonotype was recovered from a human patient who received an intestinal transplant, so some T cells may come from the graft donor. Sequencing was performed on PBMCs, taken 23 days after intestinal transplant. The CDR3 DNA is TGTGCCAGCAGTCCCCTGGGCGAAACCTACGAGCAGTACTTC. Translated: CASSPLGETYEQYF.